A single sample is the source of the 30 T cell receptor beta chains below, sequenced in a study of cytomegalovirus exposure and HLA in healthy donors (dated by TCRdb to about 2017). Library preparation employed the immunoSEQ multiplex PCR assay. For the multiplex PCR, a mixture combining 60 forward primers for TCR Vbeta segments and 13 reverse primers for TCR Jbeta segments was used. The table was pulled from immuneACCESS by TCRdb, which kept in-frame rearrangements only. Such tables lose some clones; where checked, under half of the loss comes from unresolved V genes, and the rest has no known cause. The sample table contains approximately 210,000 clones; only one count was recorded for about 77% of them. In total, the top ten clones hold 2% to 2.5% of the sample. Source material: PBMCs. These receptor sequences come from a woman aged 25 to 39 in good health and CMV-seropositive.

In DNA form, the CDR3 reads TGTGCCAGCAGCCCGGGACAGGGGGCAAACATTCAGTACTTC. It codes for CASSPGQGANIQYF. The rearrangement links TRBV7-2 to TRBJ2-4; 12 positions match TRBD1. V lost 5 bases, J lost 6 bases, and 2 bases stayed unmatched. This CDR3 comprises 14 residues. Germline-derived CDR1 and CDR2 are SGHTA and FQGNSA.

The V gene is TRBV5-1, the J gene TRBJ1-2; 11 positions agree with TRBD1. This CDR3 has 14 amino acids. Germline CDR1 and CDR2: SGHRS and YFSETQ. V trimming: 9 bases; J trimming: 2 bases; junction bases outside the gene matches: 6. CDR3 DNA: TGCGCCACCGGGACAGGGGGTACCAACTATGGCTACACCTTC. This encodes CATGTGGTNYGYTF.

J is TRBJ1-1 and V is TRBV7-2; D not certain. The CDR3 totals 15 residues. Trimming cost V 0 bases and J 1 base, with 9 bases left between them. Germline CDR1 and CDR2: SGHTA and FQGNSA. As DNA, the CDR3 is TGTGCCAGCAGCTTAGCAAACATTGAGAACACTGAAGCTTTCTTT. The encoded protein is CASSLANIENTEAFF.

The V and J genes are TRBV27 and TRBJ2-1, with D perhaps matching TRBD2 (6 bases). Germline V CDR1 and CDR2: MNHEY, SMNVEV (reference sequence). The CDR3 has 13 residues. Trimming took 7 bases from V and 8 from J, leaving 15 bases between them. Here the CDR3 reads CASKRQGGHEQFF. CDR3 sequence (DNA): TGTGCCAGCAAACGGCAGGGAGGTCATGAGCAGTTCTTC.

This clone was recorded only once. The V and J genes are TRBV6-5 and TRBJ2-7; 7 nucleotides line up with TRBD2. Germline CDR1 MNHEY, CDR2 SVGAGI. This CDR3 is 15 amino acids long. J was trimmed by 2 bases and V by 0 bases; bases with no gene match: 4. CDR3 in DNA: TGTGCCAGCAGTTACTCTGCTAGCGGAACCTACGAGCAGTACTTC. This gives the protein CASSYSASGTYEQYF.

The chain has TRBV15 and TRBJ2-5, with 11 bases aligning to TRBD2. This CDR3 spans 15 amino acids. The germline gives CDR1 LNHNV, CDR2 YYDKDF (reference sequence). With 1 base clipped from V and 5 bases from J, the junction kept 3 bases outside the gene matches. CDR3 loop: CATSRASGGRETQYF. CDR3 sequence (DNA): TGTGCCACCAGCAGAGCTAGCGGGGGGCGCGAGACCCAGTACTTC.

The chain combines TRBV28 with TRBJ1-4; 7 bases agree with TRBD1. This CDR3 contains 15 residues. Unmatched junction bases numbered 7, after V lost 1 base and J lost 8 bases. The germline CDR1 and CDR2 sequences are MDHEN and SYDVKM. CDR3 nucleotide sequence: TGTGCCAGCAGTTTATTACAGGGGTCCCACGAAAAACTGTTTTTT. This sequence encodes CASSLLQGSHEKLFF.

The chain links TRBV5-1 to TRBJ1-2; 9 bases line up with TRBD1. CDR1 and CDR2 (germline): SGHRS, YFSETQ. The CDR3 spans 14 residues. The junction had 4 bases not matched to a gene; V was cut back by 0 bases and J by 7 bases. The CDR3 protein is CASSLEGQGSGYTF. The CDR3 nucleotides read TGCGCCAGCAGCTTGGAGGGACAGGGATCTGGCTACACCTTC.

The chain is built from TRBV6-6 and TRBJ1-2; D is unresolved. Germline CDR1 MNHNY, CDR2 SVGAGI (reference sequence). The CDR3 is 11 amino acids. Trimming took 6 bases from V and 8 from J, leaving 10 bases between them. The CDR3 spells CASSRGEGYTF. The CDR3 DNA sequence: TGTGCCAGCAGCCGCGGAGAGGGCTACACCTTC.

The rearrangement joins TRBV6-6 to TRBJ1-2; D is possibly TRBD1 (6 bases). Germline values: CDR1 MNHNY, CDR2 SVGAGI (reference sequence). V gave up 2 bases and J gave up 2 bases, with 9 bases separating them. The CDR3 has 14 residues. In nucleotides, the CDR3 is TGTGCCAGCAGTTACCCCGACAGGAACTATGGCTACACCTTC. It translates to CASSYPDRNYGYTF.

The gene calls are TRBV28 and TRBJ1-2, with D perhaps TRBD1 (6 bases). The CDR3 sequence is 15 residues long. Germline V gene sequence: CDR1 MDHEN, CDR2 SYDVKM. Trimming pared 4 bases from V and 2 bases from J, leaving 14 bases between. The CDR3 reads CASSSNRVPNYGYTF. DNA for the CDR3: TGTGCCAGCAGTTCCAACAGGGTCCCCAACTATGGCTACACCTTC.

In its sample, this clone was seen once. The chain uses TRBV6-4 and TRBJ2-3; 10 nucleotides agree with TRBD1. In germline, CDR1 is MRHNA, CDR2 SNTAGT. The V gene end was trimmed by 7 bases and the J gene end by 2 bases; junction bases not matched to a gene: 18. This CDR3 contains 19 residues. The CDR3 loop is CASTPRRQGAFWVTDTQYF. CDR3 in DNA: TGTGCCAGCACCCCTCGCCGACAGGGGGCGTTTTGGGTCACAGATACGCAGTATTTT.

V gene TRBV7-8 combines with J gene TRBJ2-1; D might be TRBD2 (6 bases). The CDR3 length is 13 residues. With 3 bases removed from V and 8 bases from J, the gap between germline ends came to 11 bases. Germline V CDR1 and CDR2: SGHVS, FQNEAQ. CDR3 in amino acids: CASSFGGGDEQFF. In DNA form, the CDR3 reads TGTGCCAGCAGCTTCGGGGGAGGAGATGAGCAGTTCTTC.

This chain joins TRBV18 and TRBJ2-7, with TRBD1 matching 12 bases. The CDR3 loop spans 17 amino acids. V lost 3 bases to trimming and J lost 3 bases; unmatched junction nucleotides: 9. Germline V CDR1 and CDR2: KGHSH, LQKENI. Here the CDR3 reads CASSPFGTGGANYEQYF. As DNA, the CDR3 is TGTGCCAGCTCACCTTTCGGGACAGGGGGCGCAAACTACGAGCAGTACTTC.

The rearrangement uses TRBV30 and TRBJ2-2; 11 nucleotides agree with TRBD1. The CDR3 is 15 amino acids. Per germline, CDR1 GTSNPN and CDR2 SVGIG (reference sequence). V was clipped by 0 bases and J by 12 bases; unmatched bases: 9. In DNA form, the CDR3 reads TGTGCCTGGAGTGTAACCGGGACAGGGGGTTCGCAGCTGTTTTTT. It specifies CAWSVTGTGGSQLFF.

Here the CDR3 reads CASSSPGTGDYRYF. The CDR3 DNA reads as TGTGCCAGCAGCTCCCCCGGGACAGGGGATTATCGGTATTTT. This chain joins TRBV9 and TRBJ2-3; 10 nucleotides align to TRBD1. The germline V gene has CDR1 SGDLS and CDR2 YYNGEE. The V gene end was trimmed by 4 bases and the J gene end by 14 bases; junction bases not matched to a gene: 13. The CDR3 is 14 residues long.

The chain carries TRBV28 and TRBJ1-1; 9 bases match TRBD1. The CDR3 spans 15 residues. Germline CDR1 MDHEN, CDR2 SYDVKM. Germline trimming cut 6 bases from V and 4 bases from J; bases unmatched to any gene: 9. The CDR3: CASSRGDRDSTEAFF. In DNA form, the CDR3 reads TGTGCCAGCAGCCGAGGGGACAGGGATAGCACTGAAGCTTTCTTT.

The chain employs TRBV5-4 and TRBJ2-3, with D possibly TRBD1 on 5 matching bases. Trimming cost V 3 bases and J 1 base, with 15 bases left between them. This CDR3 region has 16 residues. Germline CDR1 and CDR2: SGHNT and YYREEE (reference sequence). Here the CDR3 DNA reads TGTGCCAGCAGCTCCAGACAGAACGTACGCACAGATACGCAGTATTTT. Translating gives CASSSRQNVRTDTQYF. Full variable domain (remainder filled in from reference TRBV5-4 and TRBJ2-3): ETGVTQSPTHLIKTRGQQVTLRCSSQSGHNTVSWYQQALGQGPQFIFQYYREEENGRGNFPPRFSGLQFPNYSSELNVNALELDDSALYLCASSSRQNVRTDTQYFGPGTRLTVL.

This clone was detected a few times. This chain joins TRBV14 and TRBJ1-6; D unclear. The CDR3 consists of 16 residues. Germline V gene data show CDR1 as SGHDN and CDR2 as FVKESK. Trimming removed 0 bases at V and 10 bases at J, with 16 bases between. DNA for the CDR3: TGTGCCAGCAGCCAAGATAGAGCAGGTGCTGGATCACCCCTCCACTTT. This translates into CASSQDRAGAGSPLHF.

The chain carries TRBV5-1 and TRBJ1-1, with 8 positions matching TRBD1. The V gene's germline CDR1 is SGHRS and CDR2 YFSETQ. The length of the CDR3 is 15 residues. V dropped 2 bases and J dropped 1; count of bases not matched to a gene: 4. DNA for the CDR3: TGCGCCAGCAGCTTTGACAGGGGTTCGAACACTGAAGCTTTCTTT. Translation gives CASSFDRGSNTEAFF.

The chain links TRBV18 to TRBJ2-3, with 9 bases matching TRBD1. Per the germline V gene, CDR1 is KGHSH and CDR2 is LQKENI. With 5 bases clipped from V and 8 bases from J, the junction kept 14 bases outside the gene matches. The CDR3 covers 16 residues. CDR3 protein: CASSSTSGTGYSTQYF. The CDR3 bases are TGTGCCAGCTCATCGACTTCCGGGACAGGGTATAGTACGCAGTATTTT.

This chain links TRBV30 with TRBJ2-3; 12 nucleotides agree with TRBD2. V lost 3 bases to trimming and J lost 7 bases; unmatched junction nucleotides: 5. Germline-derived CDR1 and CDR2 are GTSNPN and SVGIG (reference sequence). The length of the CDR3 is 14 residues. The CDR3 protein is CAWRTSGRTNTQYF. The CDR3 region has the DNA TGTGCCTGGAGGACTAGCGGGAGAACGAATACGCAGTATTTT.

The chain couples TRBV7-2 to TRBJ2-1; 12 positions agree with TRBD2. Germline V gives CDR1 SGHTA, CDR2 FQGNSA. CDR3 length: 16 residues. The J segment lost 6 bases and the V segment lost 1 base, leaving 4 bases of the junction unmatched. CDR3 residues: CASSLVGTSGSNEQFF. The CDR3 nucleotides read TGTGCCAGCAGCTTAGTGGGGACTAGCGGGTCCAATGAGCAGTTCTTC.

The chain joins TRBV6-5 to TRBJ1-6; 10 bases map to TRBD1. Germline V gene lookup returns CDR1 MNHEY and CDR2 SVGAGI. V shed 6 bases and J 10 bases; nucleotides not matched to a gene: 9. The CDR3 has 15 residues. Here the CDR3 reads CASSKTGTGESPLHF. For the CDR3, the DNA is TGTGCCAGCAGCAAGACCGGGACAGGGGAGTCACCCCTCCACTTT.

A remark on this clone: Other DNA sequences within the sample encode an identical CDR3. The chain combines TRBV2 with TRBJ1-4, with D unresolved. The CDR3 is made up of 14 amino acids. V shed 6 bases and J shed 0 bases, with 8 bases lying between them. Germline CDR1 is SNHLY and CDR2 is FYNNEI. The CDR3 protein is CASRRGSTNEKLFF. CDR3 sequence (DNA): TGTGCCAGCAGGCGAGGTTCAACTAATGAAAAACTGTTTTTT.

This clone showed up just once. This chain joins TRBV13 and TRBJ2-7; 10 bases are shared with TRBD1. The CDR3 runs 15 residues. Germline CDR1 reads PRHDT; CDR2 reads FYEKMQ (reference sequence). The V segment lost 5 bases and the J segment 3 bases; nucleotides outside the gene matches: 7. The CDR3 protein is CASSQWTGGIYEQYF. Here the CDR3 DNA reads TGTGCCAGCAGCCAATGGACAGGGGGAATCTACGAGCAGTACTTC.

The chain joins TRBV7-2 to TRBJ2-3; 7 nucleotides agree with TRBD1. The junction had 5 bases not matched to a gene; V was cut back by 2 bases and J by 0 bases. The CDR3 is 16 amino acids. Germline V gene lookup returns CDR1 SGHTA and CDR2 FQGNSA. The CDR3: CASSLQPGQSTDTQYF. The CDR3 DNA reads TGTGCCAGCAGCTTACAACCGGGACAGAGCACAGATACGCAGTATTTT.

The V and J genes are TRBV2 and TRBJ2-7; 8 positions agree with TRBD2. Trimming removed 6 bases from V and 5 bases from J; junction bases left unmatched: 6. The CDR3 contains 13 residues. Germline CDR1 is SNHLY and CDR2 is FYNNEI. The CDR3 DNA follows: TGTGCCAGCAGGGGGACTAGAAGCCACGAGCAGTACTTC. This gives the protein CASRGTRSHEQYF.

This clone has just a few counts. The V and J genes are TRBV5-6 and TRBJ1-1, with D maybe TRBD1 (6 bases). This CDR3 region has 15 residues. The V end was cut by 2 bases, the J end by 2 bases, with 13 bases between. Germline CDR1 is SGHDT and CDR2 is YYEEEE. The CDR3 reads CASSFPGTRNTEAFF. In DNA, the CDR3 is TGTGCCAGCAGCTTCCCCGGGACAAGAAACACTGAAGCTTTCTTT.

The rearrangement uses TRBV5-8 and TRBJ2-7, with 7 bases that match TRBD2. The CDR3 has 14 amino acids. Germline values: CDR1 SGHTS, CDR2 YDEGEE. Unmatched junction bases numbered 9, after V lost 3 bases and J lost 6 bases. CDR3 loop: CASSYGTPGGEQYF. In DNA, the CDR3 is TGTGCCAGCAGCTACGGGACCCCGGGGGGCGAGCAGTACTTC.